This T cell receptor beta chain was recovered during a study of T cells in Graves' hyperthyroidism and ophthalmopathy. General observations from the study: Most thyroid clonotypes expanded above 0.001 appeared in blood too.

It was uncontrolled infection, other autoimmune disease, pregnancy or lactation that excluded patients. The study based diagnoses on clinical symptoms, serum thyroxine and TRAb, thyroid ultrasound and orbital computed tomography. TCR beta CDR3 regions were amplified from RNA. The HTBI primer set served for first-round RT-PCR of the TCR CDR3. TCRdb called the multiplex PCR reads again in MiXCR, with one record for every CDR3 protein. This sample carries around 380,000 distinct CDR3 sequences, roughly 12% of them seen once, and the ten largest clones take 20% to 25%. Germline CDR1 and CDR2: SNHLY and FYNNEI. This CDR3 is 15 amino acids long. Trimming took 4 bases from V and 3 from J, leaving 16 bases between them. This clonotype has ten or more counts. The antigen is undetermined.

V is TRBV2 and J is TRBJ2-7; D gene uncertain. Sequencing was carried out using blood. This clonotype was sampled from a man aged 30 to 45 with Graves' hyperthyroidism that later progressed to Graves' ophthalmopathy. For the CDR3, the DNA is TGTGCCAGCAGTGGACACGCCTCGGCTGGCTACGAGCAGTACTTC. Translated: CASSGHASAGYEQYF.